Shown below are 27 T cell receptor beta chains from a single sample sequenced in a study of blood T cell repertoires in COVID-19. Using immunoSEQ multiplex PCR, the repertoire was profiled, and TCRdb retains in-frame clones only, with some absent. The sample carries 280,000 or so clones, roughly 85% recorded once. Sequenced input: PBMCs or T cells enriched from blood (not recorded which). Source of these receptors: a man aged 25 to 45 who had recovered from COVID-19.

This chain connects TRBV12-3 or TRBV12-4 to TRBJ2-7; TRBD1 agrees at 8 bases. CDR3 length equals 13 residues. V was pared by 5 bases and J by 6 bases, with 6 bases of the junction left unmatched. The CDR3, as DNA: TGTGCCAGCAGTCAAGGACAGGGAGGCGAGCAGTACTTC. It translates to CASSQGQGGEQYF.

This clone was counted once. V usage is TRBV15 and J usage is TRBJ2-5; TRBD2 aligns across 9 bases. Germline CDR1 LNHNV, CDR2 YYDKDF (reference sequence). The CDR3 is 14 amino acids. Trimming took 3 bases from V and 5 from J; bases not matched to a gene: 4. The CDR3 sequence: CATSRRAGGETQYF. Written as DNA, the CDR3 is TGTGCCACCAGCAGGAGAGCGGGGGGTGAGACCCAGTACTTC.

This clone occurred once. As DNA, the CDR3 is TGTGCCAGCAGTTACGGGGCAAACAACTACGAGCAGTACTTC. It codes for CASSYGANNYEQYF. The chain links TRBV6-5 to TRBJ2-7; maybe TRBD1 (5 bases). Per germline, CDR1 MNHEY and CDR2 SVGAGI. The length of the CDR3 is 14 residues. With 2 bases removed from V and 3 bases from J, the gap between germline ends came to 11 bases.

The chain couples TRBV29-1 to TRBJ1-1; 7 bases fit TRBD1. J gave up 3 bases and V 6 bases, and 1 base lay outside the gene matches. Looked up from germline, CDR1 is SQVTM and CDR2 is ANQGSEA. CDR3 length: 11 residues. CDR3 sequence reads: CSVQGDTEAFF. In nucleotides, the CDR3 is TGCAGCGTCCAGGGGGACACTGAAGCTTTCTTT.

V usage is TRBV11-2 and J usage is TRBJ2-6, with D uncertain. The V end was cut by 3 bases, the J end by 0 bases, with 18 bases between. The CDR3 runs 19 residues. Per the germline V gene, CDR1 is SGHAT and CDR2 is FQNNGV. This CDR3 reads CASSLAVSNLFSGANVLTF. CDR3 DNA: TGTGCCAGCAGCTTGGCGGTCAGTAATCTATTCTCTGGGGCCAACGTCCTGACTTTC.

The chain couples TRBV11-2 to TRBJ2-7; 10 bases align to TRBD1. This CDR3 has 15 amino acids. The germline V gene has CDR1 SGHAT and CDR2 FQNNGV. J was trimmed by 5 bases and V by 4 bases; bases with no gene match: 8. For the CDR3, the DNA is TGTGCCAGCAGCTCCCCGGGACAGGGGTCCCACGAGCAGTACTTC. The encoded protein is CASSSPGQGSHEQYF. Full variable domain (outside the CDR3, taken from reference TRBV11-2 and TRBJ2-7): EAGVAQSPRYKIIEKRQSVAFWCNPISGHATLYWYQQILGQGPKLLIQFQNNGVVDDSQLPKDRFSAERLKGVDSTLKIQPAKLEDSAVYLCASSSPGQGSHEQYFGPGTRLTVT.

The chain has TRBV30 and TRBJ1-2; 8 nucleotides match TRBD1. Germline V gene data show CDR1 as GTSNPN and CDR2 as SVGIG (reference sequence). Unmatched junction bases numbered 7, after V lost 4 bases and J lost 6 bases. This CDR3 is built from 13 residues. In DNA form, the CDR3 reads TGTGCCTGGAATAGACAGGGGAGAGATGGCTACACCTTC. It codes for CAWNRQGRDGYTF.

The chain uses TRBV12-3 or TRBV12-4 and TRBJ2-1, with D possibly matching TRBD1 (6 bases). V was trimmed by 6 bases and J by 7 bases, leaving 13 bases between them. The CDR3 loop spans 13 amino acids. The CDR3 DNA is TGTGCCAGCAGGATCTCAGGGGTTAATGAGCAGTTCTTC. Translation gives CASRISGVNEQFF.

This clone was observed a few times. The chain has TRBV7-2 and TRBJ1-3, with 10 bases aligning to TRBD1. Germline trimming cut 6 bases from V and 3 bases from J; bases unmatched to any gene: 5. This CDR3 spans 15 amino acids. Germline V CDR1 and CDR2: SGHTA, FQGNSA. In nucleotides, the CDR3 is TGTGCCAGCAGTAGACAGGGGGCTGGTGGAAACACCATATATTTT. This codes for CASSRQGAGGNTIYF.

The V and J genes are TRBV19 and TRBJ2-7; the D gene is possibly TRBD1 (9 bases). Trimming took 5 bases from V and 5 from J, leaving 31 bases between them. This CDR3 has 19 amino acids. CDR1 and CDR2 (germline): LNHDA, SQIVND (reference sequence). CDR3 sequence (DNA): TGTGCCAGTAGTCCCGGGGACAGGGCGGGAGGAAGTCGCGCCAACGAGCAGTACTTC. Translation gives CASSPGDRAGGSRANEQYF.

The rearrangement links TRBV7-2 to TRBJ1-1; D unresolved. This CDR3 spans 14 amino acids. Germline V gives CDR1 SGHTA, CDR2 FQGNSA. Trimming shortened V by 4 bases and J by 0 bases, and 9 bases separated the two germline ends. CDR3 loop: CASSYLGLNTEAFF. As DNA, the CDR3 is TGTGCCAGCAGCTACCTCGGGTTGAACACTGAAGCTTTCTTT.

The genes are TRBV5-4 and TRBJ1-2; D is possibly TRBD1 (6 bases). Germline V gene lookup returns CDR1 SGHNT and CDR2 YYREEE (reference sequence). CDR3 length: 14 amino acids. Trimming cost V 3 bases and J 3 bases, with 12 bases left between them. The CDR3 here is CASSSEQGYYGYTF. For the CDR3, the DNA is TGTGCCAGCAGCTCGGAGCAGGGGTACTATGGCTACACCTTC.

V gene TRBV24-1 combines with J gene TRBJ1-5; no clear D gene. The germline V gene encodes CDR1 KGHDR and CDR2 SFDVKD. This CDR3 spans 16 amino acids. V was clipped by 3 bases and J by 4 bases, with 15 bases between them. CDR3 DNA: TGTGCCACCAGTGATCATAAGCGTGGCGATAATCAGCCCCAGCATTTT. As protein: CATSDHKRGDNQPQHF.

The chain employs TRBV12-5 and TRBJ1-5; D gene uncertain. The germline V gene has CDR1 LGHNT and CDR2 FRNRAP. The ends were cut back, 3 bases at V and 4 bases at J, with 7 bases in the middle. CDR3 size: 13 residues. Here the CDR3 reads CASGFEQNQPQHF. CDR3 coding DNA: TGTGCTAGTGGTTTCGAACAAAATCAGCCCCAGCATTTT.

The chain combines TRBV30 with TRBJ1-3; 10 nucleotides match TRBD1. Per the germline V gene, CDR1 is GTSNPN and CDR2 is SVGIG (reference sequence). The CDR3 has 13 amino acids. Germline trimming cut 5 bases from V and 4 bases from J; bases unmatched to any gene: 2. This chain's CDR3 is CAWDRGLGNTIYF. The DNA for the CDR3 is TGTGCCTGGGACAGGGGGCTCGGAAACACCATATATTTT.

The DNA of the CDR3 is TGCGCCAGCACCCCCGGACAGGGCTTAGAGGCTTTCTTT. Its translation: CASTPGQGLEAFF. The rearrangement links TRBV5-1 to TRBJ1-1, with TRBD1 matching over 8 bases. Per germline, CDR1 SGHRS and CDR2 YFSETQ. With V trimmed by 6 bases and J by 11 bases, 12 bases remained unmatched. This CDR3 has 13 residues.

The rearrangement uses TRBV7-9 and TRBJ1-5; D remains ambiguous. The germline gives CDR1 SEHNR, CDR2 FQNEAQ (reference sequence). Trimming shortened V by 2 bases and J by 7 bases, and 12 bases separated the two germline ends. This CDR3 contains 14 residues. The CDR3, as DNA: TGTGCCAGCAGCTTAAGTGGAGATTGGCAGCCCCAGCATTTT. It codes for CASSLSGDWQPQHF.

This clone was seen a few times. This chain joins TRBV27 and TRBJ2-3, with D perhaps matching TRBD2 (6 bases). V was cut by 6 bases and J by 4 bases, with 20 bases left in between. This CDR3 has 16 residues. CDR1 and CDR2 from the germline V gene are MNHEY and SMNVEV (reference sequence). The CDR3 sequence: CASRSPGRGISDTQYF. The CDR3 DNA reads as TGTGCCAGCAGATCCCCGGGACGGGGGATATCAGATACGCAGTATTTT.

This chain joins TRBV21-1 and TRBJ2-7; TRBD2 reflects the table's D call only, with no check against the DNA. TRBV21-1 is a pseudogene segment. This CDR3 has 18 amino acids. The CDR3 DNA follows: TGTGCCAGCAGCAAAGCGGCAATCGCGACTAGCGGTGATTACGAGCAGTACTTC. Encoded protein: CASSKAAIATSGDYEQYF.

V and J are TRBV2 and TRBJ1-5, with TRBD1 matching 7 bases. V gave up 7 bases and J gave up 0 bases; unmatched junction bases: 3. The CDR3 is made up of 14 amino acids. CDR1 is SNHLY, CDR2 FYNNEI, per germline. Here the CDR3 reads CASTRDSSNQPQHF. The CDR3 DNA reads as TGTGCCAGCACCCGGGACAGTAGCAATCAGCCCCAGCATTTT.

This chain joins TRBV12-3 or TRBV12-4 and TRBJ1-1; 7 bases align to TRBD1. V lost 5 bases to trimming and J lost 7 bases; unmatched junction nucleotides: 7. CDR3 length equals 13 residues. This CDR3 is CASSQGQTVEAFF. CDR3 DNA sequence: TGTGCCAGCAGTCAGGGACAGACCGTTGAAGCTTTCTTT.

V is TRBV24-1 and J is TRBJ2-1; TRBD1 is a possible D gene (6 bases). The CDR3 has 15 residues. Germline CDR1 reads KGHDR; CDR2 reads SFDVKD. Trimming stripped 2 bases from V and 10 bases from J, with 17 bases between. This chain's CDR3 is CATSDSGTPTGEQFF. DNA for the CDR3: TGTGCCACCAGTGATTCCGGGACACCCACCGGGGAGCAGTTCTTC.

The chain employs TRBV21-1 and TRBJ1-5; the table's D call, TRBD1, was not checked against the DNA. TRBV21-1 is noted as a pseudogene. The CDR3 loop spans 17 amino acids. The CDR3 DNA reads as TGTGCCAGCAGCTCTCGACGCACACCAGGTAGCAATCAGCCCCAGCATTTT. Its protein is CASSSRRTPGSNQPQHF.

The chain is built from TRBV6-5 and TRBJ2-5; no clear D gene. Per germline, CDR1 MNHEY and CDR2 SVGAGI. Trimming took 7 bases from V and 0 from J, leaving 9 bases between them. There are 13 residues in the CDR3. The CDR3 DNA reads TGTGCCAGCATTCCGACAAACCAAGAGACCCAGTACTTC. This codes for CASIPTNQETQYF.

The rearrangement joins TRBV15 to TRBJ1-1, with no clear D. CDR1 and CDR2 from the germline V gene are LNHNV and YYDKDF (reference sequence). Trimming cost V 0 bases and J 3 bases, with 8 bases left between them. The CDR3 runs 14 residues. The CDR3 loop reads CATSRDPEYTEAFF. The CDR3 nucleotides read TGTGCCACCAGCAGAGATCCGGAGTACACTGAAGCTTTCTTT.

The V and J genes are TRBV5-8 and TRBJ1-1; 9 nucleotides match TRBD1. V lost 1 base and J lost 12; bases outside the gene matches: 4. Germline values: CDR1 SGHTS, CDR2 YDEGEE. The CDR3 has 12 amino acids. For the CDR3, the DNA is TGTGCCAGCAGCTTGCGGACAGGGGCGCCTTTCTTT. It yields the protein CASSLRTGAPFF.

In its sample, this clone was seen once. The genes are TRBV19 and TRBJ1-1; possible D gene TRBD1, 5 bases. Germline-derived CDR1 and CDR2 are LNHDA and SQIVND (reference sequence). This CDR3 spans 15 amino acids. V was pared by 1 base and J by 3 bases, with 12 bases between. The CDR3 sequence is CASSIAHGGDTEAFF. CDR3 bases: TGTGCCAGTAGTATAGCTCACGGGGGGGACACTGAAGCTTTCTTT.